The 20 T cell receptor beta chains reported below all come from one sample, sequenced in a study of T cell changes during pregnancy in multiple sclerosis. Sequenced by immunoSEQ multiplex PCR; TCRdb stores in-frame clones only, minus some. The sample consists of more than 80,000 clones, over 90% of them appearing once. The sequenced sample was peripheral blood, obtained in the second trimester of pregnancy. The receptors derive from a female donor with multiple sclerosis, enrolled in a pregnancy study.

The V call is TRBV9, the J call TRBJ2-7; 9 bases line up with TRBD2. V was clipped by 4 bases and J by 0 bases; unmatched bases: 2. The germline gives CDR1 SGDLS, CDR2 YYNGEE. This CDR3 has 14 residues. DNA for the CDR3: TGTGCCAGCAGCAGCGGGAGGTCCTCCTACGAGCAGTACTTC. This gives the protein CASSSGRSSYEQYF. Full variable domain (remainder filled in from reference TRBV9 and TRBJ2-7): DSGVTQTPKHLITATGQRVTLRCSPRSGDLSVYWYQQSLDQGLQFLIQYYNGEERAKGNILERFSAQQFPDLHSELNLSSLELGDSALYFCASSSGRSSYEQYFGPGTRLTVT.

The gene calls are TRBV19 and TRBJ2-7; a possible D gene is TRBD1 (6 bases). This CDR3 spans 13 amino acids. Trimming removed 1 base from V and 5 bases from J, with 9 bases in between. Germline V gives CDR1 LNHDA, CDR2 SQIVND (reference sequence). The CDR3 reads CASSIARGNEQYF. The CDR3 nucleotides read TGTGCCAGTAGTATAGCTAGGGGGAACGAGCAGTACTTC.

The rearrangement links TRBV2 to TRBJ2-3; the D is unclear. The germline gives CDR1 SNHLY, CDR2 FYNNEI. V dropped 2 bases and J dropped 0 bases, with 12 bases sitting between them. This CDR3 region has 16 residues. The CDR3 reads CASSEWATSSTDTQYF. CDR3 coding DNA: TGTGCCAGCAGTGAATGGGCCACCTCTAGCACAGATACGCAGTATTTT.

This chain links TRBV14 with TRBJ2-5, with TRBD1 identical over 9 bases. Germline V lookup: CDR1 SGHDN, CDR2 FVKESK. The CDR3 has 15 amino acids. V shed 0 bases, J shed 5 bases, and the junction held 4 bases outside the gene matches. CDR3 loop: CASSQETGGSETQYF. The CDR3 DNA sequence: TGTGCCAGCAGCCAAGAGACAGGGGGTTCGGAGACCCAGTACTTC. Full variable domain (missing parts from reference TRBV14 and TRBJ2-5): EAGVTQFPSHSVIEKGQTVTLRCDPISGHDNLYWYRRVMGKEIKFLLHFVKESKQDESGMPNNRFLAERTGGTYSTLKVQPAELEDSGVYFCASSQETGGSETQYFGPGTRLLVL.

The J gene is TRBJ2-1, the V gene TRBV19, with 10 bases matching TRBD2. In germline, CDR1 is LNHDA, CDR2 SQIVND (reference sequence). The CDR3 covers 19 residues. V lost 1 base to trimming and J lost 7 bases; unmatched junction nucleotides: 16. CDR3 protein: CASSIAASSSGSLSNEQFF. The CDR3 DNA reads as TGTGCCAGTAGTATAGCCGCCTCCTCTAGCGGGAGCCTTTCGAATGAGCAGTTCTTC.

The chain uses TRBV15 and TRBJ1-3, with no clear D. Trimming took 3 bases from V and 1 from J, leaving 10 bases between them. The CDR3 runs 15 residues. In germline, CDR1 is LNHNV, CDR2 YYDKDF (reference sequence). CDR3 coding DNA: TGTGCCACCAGCAGGTCGGGTATATCTGGAAACACCATATATTTT. This encodes CATSRSGISGNTIYF.

This sequence joins TRBV4-1 and TRBJ2-3; a possible D gene is TRBD2 (5 bases). The CDR3 spans 16 residues. Germline V gene lookup returns CDR1 MGHRA and CDR2 YSYEKL. With 4 bases removed from V and 4 bases from J, the gap between germline ends came to 18 bases. The CDR3 DNA reads as TGCGCCAGCAGCCCATTCGACTATTCCAATTCAGATACGCAGTATTTT. Residues: CASSPFDYSNSDTQYF.

The rearrangement uses TRBV5-1 and TRBJ2-1; 10 bases are shared with TRBD1. V was pared by 0 bases and J by 7 bases, with 4 bases of the junction left unmatched. Germline V lookup: CDR1 SGHRS, CDR2 YFSETQ. The CDR3 has 15 residues. The CDR3 reads CASSLVGQGDNEQFF. Written as DNA, the CDR3 is TGCGCCAGCAGCTTGGTAGGACAGGGGGATAATGAGCAGTTCTTC.

The chain links TRBV5-1 to TRBJ2-1; no reliable D call. The CDR3 is made up of 16 amino acids. Deletions cut 0 bases from V and 2 bases from J, with 12 bases between. Germline loops: CDR1 SGHRS, CDR2 YFSETQ. The CDR3 region is CASSLVARFTYNEQFF. The CDR3, as DNA: TGCGCCAGCAGCTTGGTGGCTAGATTCACCTACAATGAGCAGTTCTTC.

The chain joins TRBV19 to TRBJ2-2; tentative D call: TRBD2 (6 bases). V was pared by 3 bases and J by 2 bases, with 28 bases between. The CDR3 runs to 21 residues. Germline CDR1 and CDR2: LNHDA and SQIVND (reference sequence). Here the CDR3 DNA reads TGTGCCAGTAGTATCTGGACCATGGATTTGGCGGGAACAATAAACACCGGGGAGCTGTTTTTT. Translation gives CASSIWTMDLAGTINTGELFF.

The chain has TRBV4-2 and TRBJ1-2; 7 nucleotides line up with TRBD1. With V trimmed by 3 bases and J by 4 bases, 8 bases remained unmatched. The CDR3 has 15 residues. Germline CDR1 and CDR2: LGHNA and YNFKEQ. CDR3 nucleotide sequence: TGTGCCAGCAGCCAGGGGACAGCTAACTTCTATGGCTACACCTTC. Its protein product is CASSQGTANFYGYTF.

The chain uses TRBV5-1 and TRBJ2-7, with TRBD2 identical over 14 bases. This CDR3 has 16 residues. CDR1 and CDR2 from the germline V gene are SGHRS and YFSETQ. V trimming: 3 bases; J trimming: 4 bases; junction bases outside the gene matches: 6. DNA of the CDR3: TGCGCCAGCAGCTCTCGAGGACTAGCGGGAGGTTACGAGCAGTACTTC. This sequence encodes CASSSRGLAGGYEQYF.

The CDR3 reads CATSRAQETQYF. The DNA of the CDR3 is TGTGCCACCAGCAGGGCTCAAGAGACCCAGTACTTC. The rearrangement joins TRBV15 to TRBJ2-5; D remains ambiguous. The CDR3 runs to 12 residues. The germline CDR1 and CDR2 sequences are LNHNV and YYDKDF (reference sequence). V lost 3 bases to trimming and J lost 2 bases, with 4 bases between them.

The chain recombines TRBV30 with TRBJ2-5; 12 bases line up with TRBD2. Germline V gives CDR1 GTSNPN, CDR2 SVGIG (reference sequence). The CDR3 totals 15 residues. Unmatched junction bases numbered 3, after V lost 0 bases and J lost 4 bases. Here the CDR3 DNA reads TGTGCCTGGAGTGTACTAGCGGGAGGTCGAGAGACCCAGTACTTC. Protein product: CAWSVLAGGRETQYF.

The rearrangement links TRBV15 to TRBJ1-1; a possible D gene is TRBD1 (6 bases). CDR1 is LNHNV, CDR2 YYDKDF, per germline (reference sequence). This CDR3 spans 13 amino acids. The V gene lost 0 bases and the J gene lost 8 bases, with 10 bases spanning the gap. CDR3: CATSRENRAEAFF. CDR3 bases: TGTGCCACCAGCAGAGAAAACAGGGCGGAAGCTTTCTTT.

V and J are TRBV15 and TRBJ2-5, with D unclear. Trimming left V 8 bases short and J 4 bases short, with 8 bases between. Germline V gene sequence: CDR1 LNHNV, CDR2 YYDKDF (reference sequence). The CDR3 loop spans 11 amino acids. The CDR3 is CATAHRETQYF. The CDR3, as DNA: TGTGCCACCGCACACCGAGAGACCCAGTACTTC.

V gene TRBV5-1 combines with J gene TRBJ2-7, with D possibly being TRBD1 (5 bases). The germline gives CDR1 SGHRS, CDR2 YFSETQ. There are 13 residues in the CDR3. V lost 4 bases to trimming and J lost 5 bases, with 13 bases between them. The CDR3 loop is CASSPRTPHEQYF. The CDR3 coding sequence is TGCGCCAGCAGCCCCCGGACACCCCACGAGCAGTACTTC.

This rearrangement joins TRBV30 to TRBJ1-1; 8 nucleotides align to TRBD1. V gave up 0 bases and J gave up 6 bases; unmatched junction bases: 6. CDR1 GTSNPN and CDR2 SVGIG come from the germline V gene (reference sequence). The CDR3 is 14 amino acids. The CDR3 region is CAWSVQGAYAEAFF. The CDR3 DNA reads TGTGCCTGGAGTGTCCAGGGGGCTTACGCTGAAGCTTTCTTT.

The chain links TRBV4-1 to TRBJ1-2; no definite D call. CDR1 is MGHRA, CDR2 YSYEKL, per germline. Trimming stripped 3 bases from V and 7 bases from J, with 6 bases between. This CDR3 comprises 11 residues. The CDR3 loop is CASSHWAGYTF. DNA of the CDR3: TGCGCCAGCAGCCACTGGGCTGGCTACACCTTC.

The chain is built from TRBV4-3 and TRBJ2-3; 13 bases match TRBD2. The CDR3 sequence is 17 residues long. The V gene end was trimmed by 2 bases and the J gene end by 1 base; junction bases not matched to a gene: 3. Per germline, CDR1 LGHNA and CDR2 YSLEER. In nucleotides, the CDR3 is TGCGCCAGCAGCCAAAGGACTAGCGGGAGTGGCACAGATACGCAGTATTTT. Protein sequence: CASSQRTSGSGTDTQYF.